This section outlines one TCR beta chain sequence together with its context. Its antigen remains unidentified. The protocol was immunoSEQ multiplex PCR, while the TCRdb copy is restricted to in-frame clones and leaves out a portion. This table holds tens of thousands of clones, about 88% found once. The data are from a study of T cells in localized non-small cell lung cancer. Study-wide results and limits: Tumor trailed uninvolved adjacent lung in T cell clonality, which peaked there. Heterogeneity stays possible, as sequencing covered only one tumor region. Appearances in adjacent lung were noted for a median approximately 50 of the top 100 tumor clones. Increased T cell density in blood showed an association with longer overall survival.

The material sequenced was peripheral blood, taken before any cancer treatment. The origin of this receptor is a woman between 18 and 49 years old with stage III lung adenocarcinoma.

This CDR3 is CASSLTLNTGELFF. For the CDR3, the DNA is TGCGCCAGCAGTTTGACATTGAACACCGGGGAGCTGTTTTTT. The chain carries TRBV5-1 and TRBJ2-2; no reliable D call. Germline V gene lookup returns CDR1 SGHRS and CDR2 YFSETQ. Trimming cost V 5 bases and J 1 base, with 9 bases left between them. The length of the CDR3 is 14 residues.